This TCR beta chain was found in a study of cytomegalovirus exposure and HLA in healthy donors. In germline, CDR1 is MNHNS, CDR2 SASEGT. The CDR3 runs 16 residues. V was trimmed by 2 bases and J by 0 bases, leaving 13 bases between them. Libraries were prepared by immunoSEQ multiplex PCR; TCRdb keeps only in-frame clonotypes and omits some of them. The data contain some 110,000 clones, around 94% of them singletons. The chain links TRBV6-1 to TRBJ1-1; no firm D call. This TCR was recovered from a woman aged 18-29 years in good health and CMV-seronegative. The sequencing input was PBMCs. The CDR3 here is CASSERLGALNTEAFF. CDR3 bases: TGTGCCAGCAGTGAAAGGTTGGGAGCCCTGAACACTGAAGCTTTCTTT.